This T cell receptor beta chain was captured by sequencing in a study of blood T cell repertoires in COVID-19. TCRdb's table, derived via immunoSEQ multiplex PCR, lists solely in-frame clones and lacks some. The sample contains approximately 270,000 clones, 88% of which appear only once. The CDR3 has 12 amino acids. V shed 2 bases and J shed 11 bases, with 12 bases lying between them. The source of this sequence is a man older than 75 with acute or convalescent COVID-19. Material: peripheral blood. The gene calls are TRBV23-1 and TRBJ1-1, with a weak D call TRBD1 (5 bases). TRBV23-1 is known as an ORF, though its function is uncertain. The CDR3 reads CASSQTARGAFF. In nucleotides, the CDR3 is TGCGCCAGCAGTCAAACCGCACGGGGGGCTTTCTTT.